A single sample gave rise to the 29 T cell receptor beta chains below, sequenced in a study of CD4+ T cells in melanoma. Profiled with immunoSEQ multiplex PCR; TCRdb holds only in-frame clones, not every one. This sample has 13,000 to 15,000 clones, with around four fifths found just once. The sequencing input was cells from a culture (not recorded whether cultured in vitro). Every receptor here comes from a human donor with melanoma.

This clone was observed once. The chain combines TRBV29-1 with TRBJ1-2; no reliable D call. This CDR3 has 12 residues. Germline V gene lookup returns CDR1 SQVTM and CDR2 ANQGSEA. V lost 4 bases and J 2 bases, leaving 8 bases between the germline ends. CDR3 sequence (DNA): TGCAGCGTTGGGGAGGGAAACTATGGCTACACCTTC. As protein: CSVGEGNYGYTF.

This chain links TRBV4-1 with TRBJ2-1, with 8 bases that match TRBD2. The length of the CDR3 is 16 residues. The germline V gene has CDR1 MGHRA and CDR2 YSYEKL. V lost 0 bases to trimming and J lost 4 bases; unmatched junction nucleotides: 5. For the CDR3, the DNA is TGCGCCAGCAGCCAAGATCCGGGGGGGCTATACAATGAGCAGTTCTTC. Translated: CASSQDPGGLYNEQFF.

The genes are TRBV2 and TRBJ2-3, with TRBD2 identical over 13 bases. With V trimmed by 6 bases and J by 2 bases, 5 bases remained unmatched. Germline lookup yields CDR1 SNHLY and CDR2 FYNNEI. The CDR3 length is 16 residues. DNA for the CDR3: TGTGCCAGCAGCCGGGGACTAGCGGGGTCCACAGATACGCAGTATTTT. This encodes CASSRGLAGSTDTQYF. Drawing the rest from reference TRBV2 and TRBJ2-3, the complete variable domain is EPEVTQTPSHQVTQMGQEVILRCVPISNHLYFYWYRQILGQKVEFLVSFYNNEISEKSEIFDDQFSVERPDGSNFTLKIRSTKLEDSAMYFCASSRGLAGSTDTQYFGPGTRLTVL.

The V gene is TRBV29-1, the J gene TRBJ2-7; TRBD2 is a possible D gene (7 bases). The CDR3 loop spans 15 amino acids. Between the trimmed V and J ends, which lost 7 bases and 6 bases, there was a span of 25 bases. CDR1 and CDR2 from the germline V gene are SQVTM and ANQGSEA. The CDR3 coding sequence is TGCAGCGGGTCACCAGGCGGGGGCCCACCCGGCGAGCAGTACTTC. Protein product: CSGSPGGGPPGEQYF.

This chain uses TRBV29-1 with TRBJ1-1; D unresolved. With 4 bases removed from V and 1 base from J, the gap between germline ends came to 16 bases. Germline values: CDR1 SQVTM, CDR2 ANQGSEA. The CDR3 is made up of 15 amino acids. Written as DNA, the CDR3 is TGCAGCGTTGGCACCCTTATCAGCCGGAACACTGAAGCTTTCTTT. Translating gives CSVGTLISRNTEAFF.

The chain links TRBV7-2 to TRBJ2-1, with 9 nucleotides matching TRBD2. Germline CDR1 and CDR2: SGHTA and FQGNSA. This CDR3 is 16 amino acids long. The V and J ends lost 5 bases and 4 bases, in that order; junction bases with no gene match: 9. The CDR3: CASSRRAGGLYNEQFF. CDR3 in DNA: TGTGCCAGCAGCCGGCGAGCGGGGGGACTATACAATGAGCAGTTCTTC.

The CDR3 DNA is TGTGCCAGCAGTGGGGCCGTTACTAGCACAGATACGCAGTATTTT. It yields the protein CASSGAVTSTDTQYF. This rearrangement joins TRBV6-1 to TRBJ2-3; no reliable D call. Trimming left V 4 bases short and J 0 bases short, with 11 bases between. Germline CDR1 MNHNS, CDR2 SASEGT. This CDR3 contains 15 residues.

CDR3 residues: CASQVQGSSYNSPLHF. The CDR3 nucleotides read TGTGCCAGCCAAGTTCAGGGGAGCTCCTATAATTCACCCCTCCACTTT. The chain links TRBV2 to TRBJ1-6, with D maybe TRBD1 (6 bases). With 8 bases removed from V and 0 bases from J, the gap between germline ends came to 14 bases. Germline assignment: CDR1 SNHLY and CDR2 FYNNEI. This CDR3 region has 16 residues.

This chain joins TRBV4-1 and TRBJ2-7; D is uncertain. Germline V lookup: CDR1 MGHRA, CDR2 YSYEKL. Trimming left V 2 bases short and J 4 bases short, with 9 bases between. This CDR3 region has 13 residues. The CDR3 here is CASSQILLYEQYF. The DNA of the CDR3 is TGCGCCAGCAGCCAAATACTACTGTACGAGCAGTACTTC.

This clone was detected only once. The chain uses TRBV10-3 and TRBJ2-5, with 7 positions matching TRBD2. J gave up 5 bases and V 1 base, and 4 bases lay outside the gene matches. The CDR3 has 14 residues. The germline V gene encodes CDR1 ENHRY and CDR2 SYGVKD. The CDR3 loop is CAISEFGLGETQYF. In DNA, the CDR3 is TGTGCCATCAGTGAGTTCGGACTAGGGGAGACCCAGTACTTC.

V gene TRBV9 combines with J gene TRBJ2-5; 13 bases align to TRBD2. Germline V CDR1 and CDR2: SGDLS, YYNGEE. The CDR3 has 18 amino acids. V trimming: 4 bases; J trimming: 5 bases; junction bases outside the gene matches: 14. This chain's CDR3 is CASSPRTSGGSYGETQYF. CDR3 nucleotide sequence: TGTGCCAGCAGCCCCCGGACTAGCGGGGGATCCTACGGGGAGACCCAGTACTTC.

The chain combines TRBV25-1 with TRBJ1-4; D might be TRBD1 (5 bases). There are 16 residues in the CDR3. Trimming left V 1 base short and J 0 bases short, with 9 bases between. Germline lookup yields CDR1 MGHDK and CDR2 SYGVNS. CDR3 DNA sequence: TGTGCCAGCAGTGAATTAGGAGGGGCAACTAATGAAAAACTGTTTTTT. It specifies CASSELGGATNEKLFF. Full variable domain (rest looked up from reference TRBV25-1 and TRBJ1-4): EADIYQTPRYLVIGTGKKITLECSQTMGHDKMYWYQQDPGMELHLIHYSYGVNSTEKGDLSSESTVSRIRTEHFPLTLESARPSHTSQYLCASSELGGATNEKLFFGSGTQLSVL.

V usage is TRBV7-8 and J usage is TRBJ2-1; D is ambiguous. V was cut by 5 bases and J by 2 bases, with 16 bases left in between. Germline V gene lookup returns CDR1 SGHVS and CDR2 FQNEAQ. The CDR3 covers 16 residues. In DNA, the CDR3 is TGTGCCAGCAGCCCACAACTTGGACGAGCCTACAATGAGCAGTTCTTC. Encoded protein: CASSPQLGRAYNEQFF.

The V call is TRBV5-1, the J call TRBJ2-2, with 7 bases matching TRBD1. The CDR3 length is 17 residues. Per germline, CDR1 SGHRS and CDR2 YFSETQ. The ends lost 4 bases at V and 1 base at J; junction bases unmatched: 10. This CDR3 is CASSNAARTGNTGELFF. The CDR3 DNA reads TGCGCCAGCAGCAACGCCGCGCGGACAGGGAACACCGGGGAGCTGTTTTTT.

This clone was detected only once. This chain joins TRBV7-6 and TRBJ2-7, with D possibly being TRBD2 (6 bases). This CDR3 contains 15 residues. CDR1 SGHVS and CDR2 FNYEAQ come from the germline V gene. V was pared by 1 base and J by 3 bases, with 13 bases between. CDR3 DNA: TGTGCCAGCAGCTTAGATGATCGGGGGAACTACGAGCAGTACTTC. Amino acid sequence: CASSLDDRGNYEQYF.

The V gene is TRBV13, the J gene TRBJ2-5, with D perhaps TRBD2 (6 bases). The germline V gene encodes CDR1 PRHDT and CDR2 FYEKMQ (reference sequence). Trimming left V 4 bases short and J 5 bases short, with 17 bases between. The CDR3 is 15 residues long. CDR3 DNA: TGTGCCAGCAGCTCCCTGGGGCGCGGGGATGAGACCCAGTACTTC. Amino acid sequence: CASSSLGRGDETQYF.

This clone was found a few times. The V gene is TRBV2, the J gene TRBJ2-7, with no clear D. Germline CDR1 reads SNHLY; CDR2 reads FYNNEI. Trimming took 8 bases from V and 3 from J, leaving 14 bases between them. This CDR3 is built from 13 residues. CDR3 amino acids: CASVGALSYEQYF. CDR3 DNA: TGTGCCAGCGTGGGCGCGTTGAGCTACGAGCAGTACTTC.

The J gene is TRBJ2-3, the V gene TRBV10-3; D unresolved. The CDR3 is 11 residues long. Germline CDR1 and CDR2: ENHRY and SYGVKD. Trimming removed 4 bases at V and 7 bases at J, with 6 bases between. CDR3 in amino acids: CAISGSNTQYF. CDR3 nucleotides: TGTGCCATCAGTGGATCCAATACGCAGTATTTT.

The CDR3 sequence: CSARTAREQYF. The CDR3 DNA is TGCAGTGCAAGGACAGCTCGGGAGCAGTACTTC. V is TRBV20-1 and J is TRBJ2-7, with a possible D match to TRBD1 (6 bases). There are 11 residues in the CDR3. The germline V gene encodes CDR1 DFQATT and CDR2 SNEGSKA (reference sequence). V shed 6 bases and J shed 7 bases, with 13 bases lying between them.

This rearrangement joins TRBV5-1 to TRBJ2-1; the D gene could be TRBD1 or TRBD2 (5 bases each). The CDR3 covers 14 residues. V gave up 2 bases and J gave up 8 bases, with 14 bases separating them. Germline CDR1 and CDR2: SGHRS and YFSETQ. In nucleotides, the CDR3 is TGCGCCAGCAGCTTCGTCAGGGTGGGAGATGAGCAGTTCTTC. Translating gives CASSFVRVGDEQFF.

This chain connects TRBV28 to TRBJ1-3, with unresolved D. Germline CDR1 is MDHEN and CDR2 is SYDVKM. The CDR3 has 14 residues. V lost 7 bases and J 0 bases, leaving 10 bases between the germline ends. The CDR3 protein is CASTLSHSGNTIYF. The CDR3, as DNA: TGTGCCAGCACCCTCAGCCACTCTGGAAACACCATATATTTT.

This chain connects TRBV19 to TRBJ1-6, with 7 bases matching TRBD1. CDR1 is LNHDA, CDR2 SQIVND, per germline (reference sequence). V shed 4 bases and J 8 bases; nucleotides not matched to a gene: 5. CDR3 length: 14 residues. CDR3 in amino acids: CASSTTGTDSPLHF. In nucleotides, the CDR3 is TGTGCCAGTAGTACGACAGGGACCGATTCACCCCTCCACTTT.

The chain combines TRBV5-8 with TRBJ1-5; 7 bases fit TRBD1. This CDR3 has 14 amino acids. The germline V gene encodes CDR1 SGHTS and CDR2 YDEGEE. V was pared by 3 bases and J by 9 bases, with 9 bases of the junction left unmatched. The CDR3 coding sequence is TGTGCCAGCAGCTCCCGGACAGGCGTCGGGCCCCAGCATTTT. Its translation is CASSSRTGVGPQHF.

V and J are TRBV7-8 and TRBJ1-1, with 9 bases lining up with TRBD1. Germline V gene sequence: CDR1 SGHVS, CDR2 FQNEAQ. The CDR3 consists of 19 residues. With V trimmed by 3 bases and J by 0 bases, 14 bases remained unmatched. CDR3 DNA: TGTGCCAGCAGCTTTTCTGAGGGACAGGGAGGGAGGATGAACACTGAAGCTTTCTTT. It translates to CASSFSEGQGGRMNTEAFF.

The gene calls are TRBV21-1 and TRBJ2-2. TRBV21-1 is designated a pseudogene. The CDR3 runs 13 residues. For the CDR3, the DNA is TGTGCCAGCAGCAAGGTGCCCCCTGGGGAGCTGTTTTTT. Translating gives CASSKVPPGELFF.

The V and J genes are TRBV11-2 and TRBJ1-4; D is perhaps TRBD1 (6 bases). This CDR3 spans 17 amino acids. V gave up 4 bases and J gave up 9 bases, with 24 bases separating them. The germline V gene encodes CDR1 SGHAT and CDR2 FQNNGV. CDR3 DNA: TGTGCCAGCAGCTCAACCGCAGGGGAAAGGGGTGGGAAAAAACTGTTTTTT. Translated, it gives CASSSTAGERGGKKLFF.

The chain has TRBV11-2 and TRBJ1-1; 8 nucleotides match TRBD1. The CDR3 spans 14 residues. Germline V gene data show CDR1 as SGHAT and CDR2 as FQNNGV. V was clipped by 5 bases and J by 2 bases; unmatched bases: 4. The CDR3 is CASSRGQGNTEAFF. The CDR3 DNA follows: TGTGCCAGCAGCAGAGGACAGGGAAACACTGAAGCTTTCTTT.

This chain connects TRBV2 to TRBJ1-2; the D gene is possibly TRBD1 (5 bases). This CDR3 is built from 12 residues. V lost 7 bases to trimming and J lost 7 bases, with 13 bases between them. Germline lookup yields CDR1 SNHLY and CDR2 FYNNEI. In nucleotides, the CDR3 is TGTGCCAGCACATATCAGGGCGGTGGCTACACCTTC. Protein: CASTYQGGGYTF.

The rearrangement uses TRBV7-3 and TRBJ1-6; no firm D call. This CDR3 contains 15 residues. V was cut by 5 bases and J by 4 bases, with 12 bases left in between. In germline, CDR1 is SGHTA, CDR2 FQGTGA. The CDR3 nucleotides are TGTGCCAGCAGCCCTTCCGCCCTATATAATTCACCCCTCCACTTT. The encoded protein is CASSPSALYNSPLHF.